This T cell receptor (beta chain) was captured in a study of blood T cells in healthy people across ages. Trimming removed 3 bases from V and 4 bases from J, with 13 bases in between. The CDR3 runs to 14 residues. Per the germline V gene, CDR1 is MNHEY and CDR2 is SMNVEV (reference sequence). A second 7 to 11 cycle PCR used barcoded and J-beta primers. Each TCR beta cDNA got a 12-nucleotide random molecular identifier. TCRdb passed the 5' RACE reads through MiXCR, listing each CDR3 protein once. The sample yields under 1,000,000 distinct CDR3 sequences, 46% seen once. Drawn from each donor were ten milliliters of peripheral blood. At least 6 micrograms of total RNA were extracted per sample. A remark on this clonotype: Antigen: not known.

Study-level findings and limits: CMV status of donors was not determined, possibly confounding expanded clonotype changes.

Input material: blood. This chain joins TRBV27 and TRBJ2-7, with a tentative D call TRBD1 (6 bases). The source is a man of 80 years or more in good health. This chain's CDR3 is CASSLQGLGYEQYF. CDR3 bases: TGTGCCAGCAGTTTGCAGGGGCTGGGGTACGAGCAGTACTTC.